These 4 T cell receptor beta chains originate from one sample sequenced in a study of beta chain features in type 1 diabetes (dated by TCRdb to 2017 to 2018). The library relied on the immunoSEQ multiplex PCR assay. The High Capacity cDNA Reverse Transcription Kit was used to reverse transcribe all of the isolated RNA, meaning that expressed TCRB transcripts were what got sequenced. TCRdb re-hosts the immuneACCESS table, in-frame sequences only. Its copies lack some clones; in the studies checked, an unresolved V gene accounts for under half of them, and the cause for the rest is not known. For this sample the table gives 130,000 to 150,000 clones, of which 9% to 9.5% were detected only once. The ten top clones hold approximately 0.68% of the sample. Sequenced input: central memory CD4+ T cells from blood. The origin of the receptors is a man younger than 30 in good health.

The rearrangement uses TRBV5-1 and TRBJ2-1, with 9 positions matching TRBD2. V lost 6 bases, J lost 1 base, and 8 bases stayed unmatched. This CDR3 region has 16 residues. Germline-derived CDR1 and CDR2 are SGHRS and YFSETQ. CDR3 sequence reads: CASTLAGDLSYNEQFF. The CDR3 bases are TGCGCCAGCACCTTAGCGGGGGACCTTTCCTACAATGAGCAGTTCTTC.

The CDR3 reads CASPASSYNSPLHF. In nucleotides, the CDR3 is TGTGCCAGCCCCGCCAGCTCCTATAATTCACCCCTCCACTTT. The chain recombines TRBV6-4 with TRBJ1-6; no definite D call. The CDR3 sequence is 14 residues long. Germline V lookup: CDR1 MRHNA, CDR2 SNTAGT. The V gene lost 8 bases and the J gene lost 0 bases, with 8 bases spanning the gap.

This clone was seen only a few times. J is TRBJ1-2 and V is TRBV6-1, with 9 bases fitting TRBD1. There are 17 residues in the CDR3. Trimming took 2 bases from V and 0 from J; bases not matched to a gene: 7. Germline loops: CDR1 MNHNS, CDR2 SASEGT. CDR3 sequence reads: CASSEQIQGAANYGYTF. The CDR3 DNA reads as TGTGCCAGCAGTGAACAGATACAGGGGGCCGCTAACTATGGCTACACCTTC.

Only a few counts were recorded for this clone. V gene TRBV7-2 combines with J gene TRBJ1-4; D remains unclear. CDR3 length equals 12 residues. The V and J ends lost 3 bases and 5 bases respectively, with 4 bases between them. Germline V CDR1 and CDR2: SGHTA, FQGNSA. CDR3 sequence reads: CASSFLNEKLFF. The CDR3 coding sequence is TGTGCCAGCAGCTTCCTAAATGAAAAACTGTTTTTT.